Following are 28 T cell receptor beta chains from one sample sequenced in a study of cytomegalovirus exposure and HLA in healthy donors (dated by TCRdb to the late 2010s). Libraries were built with the immunoSEQ multiplex PCR assay. For the multiplex PCR, a mixture combining 60 forward primers for TCR Vbeta segments and 13 reverse primers for TCR Jbeta segments was used. The table was pulled from immuneACCESS by TCRdb, which kept in-frame rearrangements only. Such tables lose some clones; where checked, under half of the loss comes from unresolved V genes, and the rest has no known cause. The table for this sample lists some 190,000 clones; approximately 80% of them were counted only once. The ten biggest clones cover less than 1.1% of the sample. Sequencing was performed on PBMCs. The receptors shown here come from a middle-aged woman in good health and CMV-seronegative.

V usage is TRBV6-6 and J usage is TRBJ2-5, with TRBD1 identical over 10 bases. V shed 5 bases, J shed 5 bases, and the junction held 8 bases outside the gene matches. This CDR3 comprises 15 residues. Germline V gene lookup returns CDR1 MNHNY and CDR2 SVGAGI (reference sequence). The CDR3 bases are TGTGCCAGCAGTAACAGACAGGGGGCTGGGGAGACCCAGTACTTC. Its translation: CASSNRQGAGETQYF.

The chain couples TRBV19 to TRBJ2-7, with 7 bases lining up with TRBD1. Unmatched junction bases numbered 9, after V lost 5 bases and J lost 5 bases. Germline V gives CDR1 LNHDA, CDR2 SQIVND (reference sequence). This CDR3 contains 14 residues. CDR3 bases: TGTGCCAGTAGTCCACAGGGGTCCGGGGACGAGCAGTACTTC. Protein product: CASSPQGSGDEQYF.

This rearrangement joins TRBV6-6 to TRBJ1-2, with D tentatively TRBD1 (5 bases). Germline-derived CDR1 and CDR2 are MNHNY and SVGAGI (reference sequence). The CDR3 is made up of 14 amino acids. Trimming shortened V by 6 bases and J by 6 bases, and 17 bases separated the two germline ends. Written as DNA, the CDR3 is TGTGCCAGCAGCCCCGCAGGGCCGAGTCATGGCTACACCTTC. Protein product: CASSPAGPSHGYTF.

The chain has TRBV11-1 and TRBJ2-2, with 10 positions matching TRBD1. The CDR3 spans 14 residues. Looked up from germline, CDR1 is SGHAT and CDR2 is FQDESV (reference sequence). Germline trimming cut 5 bases from V and 5 bases from J; bases unmatched to any gene: 2. The CDR3 DNA is TGTGCCAGCAGCCGGGACAGGGGAACCGGGGAGCTGTTTTTT. This encodes CASSRDRGTGELFF.

V and J are TRBV14 and TRBJ2-1, with 7 positions matching TRBD2. Per the germline V gene, CDR1 is SGHDN and CDR2 is FVKESK. The CDR3 loop spans 15 amino acids. With 2 bases clipped from V and 2 bases from J, the junction kept 3 bases outside the gene matches. CDR3 coding DNA: TGTGCCAGCAGCCAACCCAGCGGGACCTACAATGAGCAGTTCTTC. This encodes CASSQPSGTYNEQFF.

V gene TRBV18 combines with J gene TRBJ2-7, with D tentatively TRBD2 (6 bases). The CDR3 is 16 amino acids. Trimming took 6 bases from V and 5 from J, leaving 23 bases between them. The germline CDR1 and CDR2 sequences are KGHSH and LQKENI. CDR3 residues: CASSRSLSAGFDEQYF. The CDR3 bases are TGTGCCAGCTCCCGATCCCTGTCGGCGGGATTCGACGAGCAGTACTTC.

V usage is TRBV30 and J usage is TRBJ2-7; the D gene is possibly TRBD2 (5 bases). The CDR3 sequence is 13 residues long. The germline V and J ends were trimmed by 0 bases and 0 bases, with 6 bases remaining between them. Germline CDR1 GTSNPN, CDR2 SVGIG (reference sequence). The CDR3 protein is CAWSVAGSYEQYF. In DNA, the CDR3 is TGTGCCTGGAGTGTGGCGGGCTCCTACGAGCAGTACTTC.

The V gene is TRBV7-9, the J gene TRBJ1-1, with D maybe TRBD1 (5 bases). V lost 4 bases and J lost 5, with 14 bases in between. From germline, CDR1 is SEHNR and CDR2 FQNEAQ (reference sequence). The CDR3 covers 14 residues. CDR3: CASSSLGGRTEAFF. The CDR3, as DNA: TGTGCCAGCAGCTCCCTGGGGGGTCGGACTGAAGCTTTCTTT. The complete variable domain, with remaining parts taken from reference TRBV7-9 and TRBJ1-1, reads DTGVSQNPRHKITKRGQNVTFRCDPISEHNRLYWYRQTLGQGPEFLTYFQNEAQLEKSRLLSDRFSAERPKGSFSTLEIQRTEQGDSAMYLCASSSLGGRTEAFFGQGTRLTVV.

The chain couples TRBV5-1 to TRBJ2-7; 7 bases are a match to TRBD2. From germline, CDR1 is SGHRS and CDR2 YFSETQ. The CDR3 runs 12 residues. The V segment lost 7 bases and the J segment 5 bases; nucleotides outside the gene matches: 6. This CDR3 reads CASRGEGHEQYV. CDR3 nucleotides: TGCGCCAGCCGAGGGGAGGGTCACGAGCAGTACGTC.

The chain carries TRBV7-2 and TRBJ2-3, with D uncertain. CDR3 length: 14 amino acids. With 0 bases removed from V and 4 bases from J, the gap between germline ends came to 8 bases. CDR1 and CDR2 from the germline V gene are SGHTA and FQGNSA. CDR3 DNA: TGTGCCAGCAGCTTAGCATTTATCTCAGATACGCAGTATTTT. Amino acids: CASSLAFISDTQYF. Full variable domain (missing parts from reference TRBV7-2 and TRBJ2-3): GAGVSQSPSNKVTEKGKDVELRCDPISGHTALYWYRQSLGQGLEFLIYFQGNSAPDKSGLPSDRFSAERTGGSVSTLTIQRTQQEDSAVYLCASSLAFISDTQYFGPGTRLTVL.

The V and J genes are TRBV5-1 and TRBJ1-5; 9 bases align to TRBD1. Losses at the gene ends were 4 bases for V and 8 bases for J; bases not matched to a gene: 7. The germline V gene has CDR1 SGHRS and CDR2 YFSETQ. The CDR3 is 14 amino acids. The CDR3 sequence: CASSLGQGTEPQHF. The CDR3 coding sequence is TGCGCCAGCAGCCTCGGACAGGGGACAGAGCCCCAGCATTTT.

The chain carries TRBV5-4 and TRBJ1-2; 8 bases agree with TRBD1. The length of the CDR3 is 15 residues. Trimming cost V 4 bases and J 8 bases; bases outside gene matches: 13. The V gene's germline CDR1 is SGHNT and CDR2 YYREEE (reference sequence). The CDR3: CASSPTGQERSGYTF. The CDR3 DNA is TGTGCCAGCAGCCCTACGGGACAGGAACGGAGCGGCTACACCTTC.

This clone was detected only once. The rearrangement uses TRBV4-3 and TRBJ2-3; no firm D call. The CDR3 has 15 residues. Trimming stripped 4 bases from V and 0 bases from J, with 11 bases between. CDR1 and CDR2 (germline): LGHNA, YSLEER. CDR3 nucleotides: TGCGCCAGCAGCCGAGGCGGCCCTAGCACAGATACGCAGTATTTT. This codes for CASSRGGPSTDTQYF.

The chain uses TRBV27 and TRBJ2-7, with TRBD1 identical over 9 bases. Germline CDR1 is MNHEY and CDR2 is SMNVEV (reference sequence). This CDR3 is 15 amino acids long. The V and J ends lost 5 bases and 4 bases, in that order; junction bases with no gene match: 9. CDR3 coding DNA: TGTGCCAGCAGTCGTACCGGGACAGGGAGTTACGAGCAGTACTTC. Its translation is CASSRTGTGSYEQYF.

This chain uses TRBV21-1 with TRBJ2-7; the D segment call TRBD2 is taken from the table without a DNA check. TRBV21-1 is a listed pseudogene. The CDR3 spans 15 residues. Here the CDR3 reads CASSKGRAEAYEQYF. As DNA, the CDR3 is TGTGCCAGCAGCAAAGGTAGGGCGGAGGCCTACGAGCAGTACTTC.

The chain links TRBV19 to TRBJ2-3; the D gene is possibly TRBD1 (6 bases). Germline CDR1 reads LNHDA; CDR2 reads SQIVND (reference sequence). V was pared by 5 bases and J by 1 base, with 10 bases between. The CDR3 sequence is 14 residues long. The CDR3 DNA is TGTGCCAGTAGTTCGCGACAGGGCACAGATACGCAGTATTTT. This gives the protein CASSSRQGTDTQYF. The full variable domain, completed using reference TRBV19 and TRBJ2-3, is DGGITQSPKYLFRKEGQNVTLSCEQNLNHDAMYWYRQDPGQGLRLIYYSQIVNDFQKGDIAEGYSVSREKKESFPLTVTSAQKNPTAFYLCASSSRQGTDTQYFGPGTRLTVL.

The chain employs TRBV7-2 and TRBJ2-5, with TRBD2 as a possible D gene (6 bases). With 4 bases removed from V and 5 bases from J, the gap between germline ends came to 17 bases. This CDR3 is 15 amino acids long. CDR1 is SGHTA, CDR2 FQGNSA, per germline. The CDR3 here is CASSSQLGRGETQYF. The CDR3 bases are TGTGCCAGCAGCTCCCAGCTCGGACGGGGGGAGACCCAGTACTTC.

The chain links TRBV10-3 to TRBJ1-1, with 8 bases that match TRBD1. J gave up 1 base and V 3 bases, and 4 bases lay outside the gene matches. Germline V lookup: CDR1 ENHRY, CDR2 SYGVKD. The CDR3 loop spans 15 amino acids. This CDR3 is CAISDGQGENTEAFF. As DNA, the CDR3 is TGTGCCATCAGTGACGGACAGGGTGAGAACACTGAAGCTTTCTTT.

The genes are TRBV11-1 and TRBJ2-1; 12 positions agree with TRBD2. Unmatched junction bases numbered 11, after V lost 5 bases and J lost 0 bases. Looked up from germline, CDR1 is SGHAT and CDR2 is FQDESV (reference sequence). The CDR3 is 19 amino acids. CDR3 nucleotides: TGTGCCAGCAGCGCGCGACTAGCGGGAGCGCTTAGCTCCTACAATGAGCAGTTCTTC. This translates into CASSARLAGALSSYNEQFF.

The chain uses TRBV14 and TRBJ1-6; D is uncertain. The germline V gene encodes CDR1 SGHDN and CDR2 FVKESK. V was clipped by 0 bases and J by 12 bases, with 9 bases between them. The CDR3 length is 13 residues. The CDR3 loop is CASSQDRGGPLHF. CDR3 nucleotide sequence: TGTGCCAGCAGCCAAGACCGAGGAGGACCCCTCCACTTT.

This clone was found a few times. V and J are TRBV6-5 and TRBJ2-7; 9 bases agree with TRBD1. This CDR3 is 14 amino acids long. V trimming: 6 bases; J trimming: 2 bases; junction bases outside the gene matches: 5. CDR1 is MNHEY and CDR2 is SVGAGI in the germline V gene. This chain's CDR3 is CASRAGTGTYEQYF. DNA for the CDR3: TGTGCCAGCAGAGCCGGGACAGGGACCTACGAGCAGTACTTC.

CDR3 in amino acids: CASSQTGGNYGYTF. The CDR3 DNA is TGTGCCAGCAGCCAAACGGGGGGCAACTATGGCTACACCTTC. This chain joins TRBV7-3 and TRBJ1-2; weak D call: TRBD1 (6 bases). The CDR3 consists of 14 residues. V gave up 5 bases and J gave up 2 bases, with 12 bases separating them. Germline V gene data show CDR1 as SGHTA and CDR2 as FQGTGA.

The chain has TRBV5-8 and TRBJ2-1, with D tentatively TRBD2 (5 bases). This CDR3 contains 14 residues. The germline V gene has CDR1 SGHTS and CDR2 YDEGEE. Trimming removed 4 bases at V and 10 bases at J, with 18 bases between. The CDR3 nucleotides are TGTGCCAGCAGCAGACCCGGGAACCTCCTGGAGCAGTTCTTC. Translation gives CASSRPGNLLEQFF.

The chain links TRBV19 to TRBJ2-1, with a possible D match to TRBD2 (7 bases). Germline V lookup: CDR1 LNHDA, CDR2 SQIVND (reference sequence). This CDR3 contains 14 residues. Deletions cut 8 bases from V and 7 bases from J, with 18 bases between. The CDR3 DNA follows: TGTGCCAGTGGCGGGGGCGGGAGAAGAAATGAGCAGTTCTTC. Translating it yields CASGGGGRRNEQFF.

The chain is built from TRBV6-5 and TRBJ1-2; D uncertain. Germline V gene lookup returns CDR1 MNHEY and CDR2 SVGAGI. The CDR3 has 13 residues. Trimming left V 0 bases short and J 6 bases short, with 8 bases between. In DNA form, the CDR3 reads TGTGCCAGCAGTTACTCGTCGGAGAATGGCTACACCTTC. This encodes CASSYSSENGYTF.

This sequence joins TRBV6-4 and TRBJ2-3; 7 bases are shared with TRBD1. V trimming: 2 bases; J trimming: 4 bases; junction bases outside the gene matches: 3. The CDR3 contains 14 residues. Germline V gene sequence: CDR1 MRHNA, CDR2 SNTAGT. In DNA, the CDR3 is TGTGCCAGCAGTGACGGGGGACAGTCAGATACGCAGTATTTT. Its protein product is CASSDGGQSDTQYF.

The sample holds one count of this clone. V usage is TRBV7-9 and J usage is TRBJ2-1; 8 nucleotides match TRBD2. Trimming removed 2 bases from V and 5 bases from J; junction bases left unmatched: 2. Per the germline V gene, CDR1 is SEHNR and CDR2 is FQNEAQ (reference sequence). This CDR3 region has 14 residues. CDR3 DNA sequence: TGTGCCAGCAGCTTATCACTAGCGGACAATGAGCAGTTCTTC. This translates into CASSLSLADNEQFF.

The V gene is TRBV23-1, the J gene TRBJ2-7; perhaps TRBD2 as D (5 bases). TRBV23-1 falls under the ORF class, with uncertain function. There are 12 residues in the CDR3. The ends were cut back, 5 bases at V and 7 bases at J, with 12 bases in the middle. This chain's CDR3 is CASSYSPGEQYV. The CDR3 coding sequence is TGCGCCAGCAGTTATAGCCCGGGGGAGCAGTACGTC.